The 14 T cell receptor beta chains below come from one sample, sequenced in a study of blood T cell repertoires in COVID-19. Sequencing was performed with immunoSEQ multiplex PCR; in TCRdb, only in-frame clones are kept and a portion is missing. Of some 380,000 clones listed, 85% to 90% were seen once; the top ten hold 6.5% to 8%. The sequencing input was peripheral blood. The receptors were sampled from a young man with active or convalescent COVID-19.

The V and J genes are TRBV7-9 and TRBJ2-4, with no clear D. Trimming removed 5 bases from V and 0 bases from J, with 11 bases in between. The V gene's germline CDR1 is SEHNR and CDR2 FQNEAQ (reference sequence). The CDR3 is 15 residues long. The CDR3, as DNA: TGTGCCAGCAGCAGTGCATCACTAGCCAAAAACATTCAGTACTTC. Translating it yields CASSSASLAKNIQYF.

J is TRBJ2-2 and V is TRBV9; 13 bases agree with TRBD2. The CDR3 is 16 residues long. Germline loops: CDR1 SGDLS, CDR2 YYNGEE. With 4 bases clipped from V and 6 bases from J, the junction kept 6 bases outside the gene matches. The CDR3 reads CASSQGLAGMPGELFF. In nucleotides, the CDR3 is TGTGCCAGCAGCCAGGGACTAGCGGGAATGCCCGGGGAGCTGTTTTTT.

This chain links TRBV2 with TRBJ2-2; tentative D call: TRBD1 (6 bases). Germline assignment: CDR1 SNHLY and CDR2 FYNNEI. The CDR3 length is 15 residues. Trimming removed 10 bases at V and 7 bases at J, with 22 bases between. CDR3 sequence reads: CATSPGPNRVGELFF. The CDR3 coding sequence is TGTGCCACCTCCCCCGGACCAAACAGGGTCGGGGAGCTGTTTTTT. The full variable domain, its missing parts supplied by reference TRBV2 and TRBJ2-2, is EPEVTQTPSHQVTQMGQEVILRCVPISNHLYFYWYRQILGQKVEFLVSFYNNEISEKSEIFDDQFSVERPDGSNFTLKIRSTKLEDSAMYFCATSPGPNRVGELFFGEGSRLTVL.

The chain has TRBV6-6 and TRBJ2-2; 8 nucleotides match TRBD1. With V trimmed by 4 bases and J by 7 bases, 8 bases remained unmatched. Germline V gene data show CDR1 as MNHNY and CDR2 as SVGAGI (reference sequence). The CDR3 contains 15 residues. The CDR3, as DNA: TGTGCCAGCAGTTTCCAGGGGGCAAGTCTCGGGGAGCTGTTTTTT. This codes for CASSFQGASLGELFF.

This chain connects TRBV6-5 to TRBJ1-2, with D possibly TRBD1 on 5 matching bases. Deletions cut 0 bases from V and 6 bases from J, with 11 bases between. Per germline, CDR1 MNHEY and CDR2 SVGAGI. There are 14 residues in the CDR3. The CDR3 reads CASSYSITGDGYTF. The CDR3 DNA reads TGTGCCAGCAGTTACTCGATAACAGGTGATGGCTACACCTTC.

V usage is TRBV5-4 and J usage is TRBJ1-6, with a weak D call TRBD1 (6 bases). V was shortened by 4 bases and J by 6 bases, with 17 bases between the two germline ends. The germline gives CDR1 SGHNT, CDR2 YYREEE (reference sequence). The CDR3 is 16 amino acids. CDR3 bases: TGTGCCAGCAGCCTAAACCCCGGACAGCCTAATTCACCCCTCCACTTT. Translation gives CASSLNPGQPNSPLHF.

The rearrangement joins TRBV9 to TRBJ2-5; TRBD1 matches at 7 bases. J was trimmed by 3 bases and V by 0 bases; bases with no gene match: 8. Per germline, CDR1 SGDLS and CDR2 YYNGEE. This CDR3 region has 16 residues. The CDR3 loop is CASSVVRGTEEETQYF. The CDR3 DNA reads TGTGCCAGCAGCGTAGTTCGAGGGACAGAAGAAGAGACCCAGTACTTC.

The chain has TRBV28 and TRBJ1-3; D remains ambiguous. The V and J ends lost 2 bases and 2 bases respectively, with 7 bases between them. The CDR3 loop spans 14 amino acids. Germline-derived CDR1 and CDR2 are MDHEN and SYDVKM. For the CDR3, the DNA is TGTGCCAGCAGTTTAGTGTATCCTGGAAACACCATATATTTT. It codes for CASSLVYPGNTIYF.

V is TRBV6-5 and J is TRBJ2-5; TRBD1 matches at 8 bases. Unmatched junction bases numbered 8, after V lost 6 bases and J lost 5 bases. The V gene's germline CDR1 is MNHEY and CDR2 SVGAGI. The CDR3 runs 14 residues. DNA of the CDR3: TGTGCCAGCAGAAGGTCAGGGGGCGGGGAGACCCAGTACTTC. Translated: CASRRSGGGETQYF.

The CDR3 DNA reads TGTGCCAGCAGCGCCGGGACAGGGGGCCCTGGGGATGAAAAACTGTTTTTT. Translating gives CASSAGTGGPGDEKLFF. The chain employs TRBV7-9 and TRBJ1-4, with 12 nucleotides matching TRBD1. Germline assignment: CDR1 SEHNR and CDR2 FQNEAQ (reference sequence). The trim removed 5 bases at V and 6 bases at J, leaving 10 bases unmatched. The CDR3 is 17 amino acids.

The CDR3 DNA sequence: TGTGCCAGCAGTGGTCGGGGGGGCGCCCATGGCTACACCTTC. The encoded protein is CASSGRGGAHGYTF. The rearrangement links TRBV9 to TRBJ1-2, with a tentative D call TRBD1 (6 bases). This CDR3 is built from 14 residues. Germline V gene data show CDR1 as SGDLS and CDR2 as YYNGEE. V was pared by 5 bases and J by 6 bases, with 17 bases between.

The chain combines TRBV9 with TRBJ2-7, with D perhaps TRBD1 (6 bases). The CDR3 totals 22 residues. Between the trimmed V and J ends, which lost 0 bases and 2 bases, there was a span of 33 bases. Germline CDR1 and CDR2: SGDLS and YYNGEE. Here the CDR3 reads CASSVDQGTADLQGNRTYEQYF. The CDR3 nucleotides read TGTGCCAGCAGCGTAGATCAAGGCACGGCGGACCTACAGGGTAATCGCACCTACGAGCAGTACTTC.

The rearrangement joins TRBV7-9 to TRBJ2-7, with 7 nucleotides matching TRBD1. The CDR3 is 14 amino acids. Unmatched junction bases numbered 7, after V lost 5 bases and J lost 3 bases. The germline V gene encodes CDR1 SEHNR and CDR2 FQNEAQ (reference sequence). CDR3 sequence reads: CASSPHRDSYEQYF. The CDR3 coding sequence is TGTGCCAGCAGCCCGCACCGGGACAGCTACGAGCAGTACTTC.

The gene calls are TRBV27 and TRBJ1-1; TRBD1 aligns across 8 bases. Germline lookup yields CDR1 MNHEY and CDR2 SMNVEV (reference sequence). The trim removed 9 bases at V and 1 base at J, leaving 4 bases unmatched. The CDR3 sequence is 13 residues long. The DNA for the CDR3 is TGTGCCAGTAGGGACAGGCCGAACACTGAAGCTTTCTTT. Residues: CASRDRPNTEAFF.